This T cell receptor (beta chain) is drawn from a study of human T cells and chemical hapten exposure (dated by TCRdb to about 2021). Regarding the research as a whole: For sensitization, 2% DPC in acetone was applied to a roughly 2 cm by roughly 2 cm area of upper inner arm skin. Patients additionally received weekly therapeutic DPC doses to the scalp throughout the approximately 22-week study period. Patch testing on the upper back used Finn chambers containing 0.01% DPC, with scoring done after 6 days according to International Contact Dermatitis Research Group standards. The mostly female patient cohort included alopecia areata with under or over 50% scalp involvement, alopecia totalis and alopecia universalis. Libraries were combined into a pool for sequencing, and differences in TCR yield between samples came mainly from small differences in library volumes within the pool. The study tracked peripheral blood TCR repertoire changes in vivo during primary and secondary sensitization to the hapten diphenylcyclopropenone (DPC) in alopecia patients. Blood samples were taken from patients before sensitization (week 0) and at 2, 6 and about 24 weeks after DPC sensitization. For TCR sequencing, blood came from about 28 alopecia patients at anywhere from one to four time points (pre-sensitization, 2, 6 and 24 weeks). Overall study results and their limits: Compared with pre-sensitization or healthy control sets, expanded TCRs formed significantly more large CDR3 similarity clusters, which is consistent with antigen-driven responses. The number of TCRs above 1 in 1000 frequency did not change with DPC sensitization; there was no evidence of global repertoire structure alterations. Patch test score was positively correlated with the number of PT1 expanded TCRs, with significance at thresholds 8, 16 and 32 but not at 4. After repeated subsampling, changes were observed in the strength of the expansion versus patch-test correlation and in the threshold at which the correlation became significant. Alopecia, a presumed autoimmune disease, was present in all patients, so the immune response of the patients might differ from that of healthy individuals.

The time point label for this specimen denotes: patch test 3, about 24 weeks after DPC sensitization. Reading the label with the study, this specimen's treatment or condition is: therapeutic diphenylcyclopropenone sensitization with weekly scalp DPC. At every patch-test visit, the blood draw took place before the patch test was put on. Patients were considered eligible if aged 18 to 70, diagnosed with alopecia and deemed suitable for DPC therapy, and patients were excluded if pregnant. Total RNA was extracted from unfractionated whole blood collected in Tempus Blood RNA tubes. Measured from the cysteine to the phenylalanine, the CDR3 is 13 residues long. Just the 39-base CDR3 DNA is kept, in frame starting at base 1. V and J are truncated by 0 bases and 3 bases respectively, leaving an intervening sequence of 5 bases. CDR1 and CDR2 (LGHNA, YNFKEQ) derive from the germline V gene. The receptor library was made with RACE. Data came from a NextSeq 500. During library preparation, unique molecular identifiers were attached to individual cDNA molecules so that TCRs could be counted quantitatively and reproducibly. Both TCR alpha and TCR beta chains were sequenced from each blood RNA sample. Turning to the authors' computational methods: Samples had a median of around 92,000 TCRs, with a range from roughly 23,224 to 700,000. V, J and CDR3 annotation of the TCR reads was performed with the Decombinator software suite. For PS versus PT1 abundance plots, all samples were subsampled to the same number of TCRs (28,000). TCRs were defined as expanded if absent before sensitization and observed at least eight times at the 2-week time point. In-frame beta chains were kept once TCRdb had trimmed the public reads at Q25 with fastp and called clones with MiXCR. Here each entry gathers all rows of one CDR3 protein and keeps the most common genes and DNA. These V and J calls derive from TCRdb rather than the authors' analysis. The sample profile shows about 71,000 distinct CDR3 sequences; 11% of them were found once. The ten biggest clones cover approximately 1.4% of the sample.

This clonotype was counted many times. This clone's antigen is unknown. No quality values exist for individual bases; no much larger clone is one base distant. The sequence is built from TRBV4-2 and TRBJ1-1; the D segment cannot be called with confidence. The sequenced sample was whole blood, obtained in connection with sensitization to the hapten diphenylcyclopropenone (DPC). The receptor comes from a woman between 45 and 65 years old with alopecia areata. Some clones in this sample may be carry-over from other donors' samples. The nucleotide sequence is TGTGCCAGCAGCCAAGAGGACTACACTGAAGCTTTCTTT. Translation gives CASSQEDYTEAFF.